This is a list of T cell receptor beta chains from one sample in a study of T cell responses to AZD1222 COVID-19 vaccine. The repertoire was sequenced with immunoSEQ multiplex PCR; TCRdb's copy has only in-frame clones and lacks some. The data contain 52,000 or so clones, 70% to 85% of them singletons. Sequencing was performed on peripheral blood, taken on day 0 of AZD1222 vaccination. The receptors were gathered from an adult in good health. CDR3s include the opening cysteine and the closing phenylalanine or tryptophan.

V	J	CDR3
TRBV16	TRBJ1-2	CASSQLQGNYGYTF
TRBV24-1	TRBJ2-1	CATGAGGGEQFF
TRBV7-8	TRBJ2-5	CASSLGSPRFPRNAQYF
TRBV30	TRBJ2-7	CAWSGPTSVGSEQYF
TRBV27	TRBJ2-3	CASSVSISTDTQYF
TRBV27	TRBJ1-1	CASSLFGYTEAFF
TRBV28	TRBJ2-7	CASRGRDSLTYEQYF
TRBV28	TRBJ1-1	CASSLRGGITEAFF
TRBV29-1	TRBJ1-1	CSADDRGLSSEAFF
TRBV5-1	TRBJ2-5	CASSPGGTGKETQYF
TRBV19	TRBJ2-7	CASSIESSGTSGLPYEQYF
TRBV10-1	TRBJ1-1	CASRPNGHTEAFF
TRBV14	TRBJ2-7	CASSSTGREQYF
TRBV12-5	TRBJ2-7	CASGLGDEQYF
TRBV11-2	TRBJ2-3	CASSYNVGTDTQYF
TRBV15	TRBJ2-7	CATSREAGGPSEQYF
TRBV13	TRBJ1-1	CASSLGGGAAFF
TRBV10-3	TRBJ1-2	CAIKKDSSSPSYGYTF
TRBV30	TRBJ1-5	CAWSVLSNQPQHF
TRBV29-1	TRBJ1-2	CSGGTGQDYGYTF
TRBV5-5	TRBJ1-5	CASSSFPQSNQPQHF
TRBV10-2	TRBJ2-2	CASSWASTGELFF
TRBV14	TRBJ1-1	CASSQEGHRNTEAFF
TRBV6-5	TRBJ1-1	CASTLTQNTEAFF